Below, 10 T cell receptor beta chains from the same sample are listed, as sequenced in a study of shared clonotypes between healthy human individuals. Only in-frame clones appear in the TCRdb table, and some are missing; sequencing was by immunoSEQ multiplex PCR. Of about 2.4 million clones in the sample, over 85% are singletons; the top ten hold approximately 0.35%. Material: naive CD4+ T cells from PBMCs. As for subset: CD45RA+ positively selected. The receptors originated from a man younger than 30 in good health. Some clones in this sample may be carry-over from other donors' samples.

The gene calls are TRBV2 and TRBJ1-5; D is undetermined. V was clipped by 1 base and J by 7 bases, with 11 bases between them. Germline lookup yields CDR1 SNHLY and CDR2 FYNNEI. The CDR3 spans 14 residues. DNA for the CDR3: TGTGCCAGCAGTGAAGGCCGGGCGGGACAGCCCCAGCATTTT. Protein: CASSEGRAGQPQHF. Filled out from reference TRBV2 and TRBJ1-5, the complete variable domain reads EPEVTQTPSHQVTQMGQEVILRCVPISNHLYFYWYRQILGQKVEFLVSFYNNEISEKSEIFDDQFSVERPDGSNFTLKIRSTKLEDSAMYFCASSEGRAGQPQHFGDGTRLSIL.

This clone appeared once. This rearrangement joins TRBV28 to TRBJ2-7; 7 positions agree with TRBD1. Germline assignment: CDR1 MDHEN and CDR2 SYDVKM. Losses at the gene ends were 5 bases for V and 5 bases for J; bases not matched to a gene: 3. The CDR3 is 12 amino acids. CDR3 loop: CASSATGDEQYF. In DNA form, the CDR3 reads TGTGCCAGCAGTGCCACAGGGGACGAGCAGTACTTC.

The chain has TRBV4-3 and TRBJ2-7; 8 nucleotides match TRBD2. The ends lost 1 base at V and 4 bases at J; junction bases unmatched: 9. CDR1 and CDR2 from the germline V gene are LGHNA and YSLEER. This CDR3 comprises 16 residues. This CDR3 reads CASSQGVRGRRYEQYF. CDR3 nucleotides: TGCGCCAGCAGCCAAGGGGTTCGCGGGAGGAGGTACGAGCAGTACTTC.

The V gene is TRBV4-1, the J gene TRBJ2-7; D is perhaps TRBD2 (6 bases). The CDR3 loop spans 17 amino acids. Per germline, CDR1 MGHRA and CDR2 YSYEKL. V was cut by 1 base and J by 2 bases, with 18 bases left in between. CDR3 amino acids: CASSQALSLAETYEQYF. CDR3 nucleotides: TGCGCCAGCAGCCAAGCTTTGTCACTAGCAGAAACCTACGAGCAGTACTTC.

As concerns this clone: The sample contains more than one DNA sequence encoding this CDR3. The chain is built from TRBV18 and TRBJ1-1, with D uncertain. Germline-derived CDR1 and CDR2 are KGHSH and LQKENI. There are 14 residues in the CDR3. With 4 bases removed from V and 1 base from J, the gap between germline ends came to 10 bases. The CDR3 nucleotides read TGTGCCAGCTCACTTTCAGAGGGGAACACTGAAGCTTTCTTT. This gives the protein CASSLSEGNTEAFF.

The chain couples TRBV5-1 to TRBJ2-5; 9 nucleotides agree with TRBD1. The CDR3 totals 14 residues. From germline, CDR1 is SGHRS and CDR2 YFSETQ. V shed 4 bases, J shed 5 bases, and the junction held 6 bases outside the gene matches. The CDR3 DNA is TGCGCCAGCAGCAAAGGGACAGGGAAGGAGACCCAGTACTTC. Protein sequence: CASSKGTGKETQYF.

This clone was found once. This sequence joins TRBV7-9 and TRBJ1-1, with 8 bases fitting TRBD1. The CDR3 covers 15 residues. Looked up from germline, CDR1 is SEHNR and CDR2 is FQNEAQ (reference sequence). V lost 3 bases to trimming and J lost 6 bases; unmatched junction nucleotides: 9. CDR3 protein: CASSFQTGVVPEAFF. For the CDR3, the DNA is TGTGCCAGCAGCTTTCAGACAGGGGTAGTTCCTGAAGCTTTCTTT.

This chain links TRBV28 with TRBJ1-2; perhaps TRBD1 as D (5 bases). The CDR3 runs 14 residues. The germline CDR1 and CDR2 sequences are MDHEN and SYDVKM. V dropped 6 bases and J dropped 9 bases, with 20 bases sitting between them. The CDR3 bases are TGTGCCAGCAGCCCGGGACCTTCTTTAGGTAGCTACACCTTC. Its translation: CASSPGPSLGSYTF.

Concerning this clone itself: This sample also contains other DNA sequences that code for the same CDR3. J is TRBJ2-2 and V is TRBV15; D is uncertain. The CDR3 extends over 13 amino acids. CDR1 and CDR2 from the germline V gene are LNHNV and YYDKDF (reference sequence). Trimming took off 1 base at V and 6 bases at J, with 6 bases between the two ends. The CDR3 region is CATSRARAGELFF. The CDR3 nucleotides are TGTGCCACCAGCAGAGCCCGAGCCGGGGAGCTGTTTTTT.

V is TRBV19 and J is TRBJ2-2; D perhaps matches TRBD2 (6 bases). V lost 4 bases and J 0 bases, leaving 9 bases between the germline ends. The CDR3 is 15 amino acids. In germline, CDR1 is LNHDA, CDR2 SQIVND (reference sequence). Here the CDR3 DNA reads TGTGCCAGTAGTAGGGGACTCACGAACACCGGGGAGCTGTTTTTT. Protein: CASSRGLTNTGELFF.